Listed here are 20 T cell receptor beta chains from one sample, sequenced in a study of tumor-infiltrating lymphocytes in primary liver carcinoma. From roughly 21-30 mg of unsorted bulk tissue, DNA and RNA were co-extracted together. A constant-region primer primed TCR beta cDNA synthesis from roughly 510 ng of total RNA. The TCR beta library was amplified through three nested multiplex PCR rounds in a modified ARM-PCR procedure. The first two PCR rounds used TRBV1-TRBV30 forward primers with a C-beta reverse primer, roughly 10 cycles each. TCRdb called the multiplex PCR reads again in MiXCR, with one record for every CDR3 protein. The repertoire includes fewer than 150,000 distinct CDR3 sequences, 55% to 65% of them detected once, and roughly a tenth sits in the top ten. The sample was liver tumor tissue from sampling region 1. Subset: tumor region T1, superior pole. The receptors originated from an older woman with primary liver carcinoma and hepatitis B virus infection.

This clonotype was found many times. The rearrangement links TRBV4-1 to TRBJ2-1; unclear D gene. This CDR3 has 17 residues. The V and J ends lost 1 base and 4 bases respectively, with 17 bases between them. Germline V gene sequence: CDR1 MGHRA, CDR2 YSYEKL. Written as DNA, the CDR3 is TGCGCCAGCAGCCAAGGGACGGGCTCGGCTTTTTACAATGAGCAGTTCTTC. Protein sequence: CASSQGTGSAFYNEQFF.

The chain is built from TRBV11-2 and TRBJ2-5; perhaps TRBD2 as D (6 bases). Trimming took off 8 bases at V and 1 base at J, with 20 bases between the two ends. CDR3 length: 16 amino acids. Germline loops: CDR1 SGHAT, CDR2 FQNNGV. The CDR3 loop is CASGNNWDLPQETQYF. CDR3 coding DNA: TGTGCCAGCGGAAACAACTGGGACTTACCCCAAGAGACCCAGTACTTC.

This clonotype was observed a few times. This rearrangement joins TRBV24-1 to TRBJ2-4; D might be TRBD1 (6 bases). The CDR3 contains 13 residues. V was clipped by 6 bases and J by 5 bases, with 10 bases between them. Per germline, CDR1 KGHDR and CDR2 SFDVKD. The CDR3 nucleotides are TGTGCCACCAGTCGGGCAGGGGAAAACATTCAGTACTTC. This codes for CATSRAGENIQYF.

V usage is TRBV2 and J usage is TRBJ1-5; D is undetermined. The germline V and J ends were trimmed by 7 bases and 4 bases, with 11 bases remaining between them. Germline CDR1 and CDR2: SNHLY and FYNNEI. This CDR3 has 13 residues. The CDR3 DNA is TGTGCCAGCATGGCCTTAACGAATCAGCCCCAGCATTTT. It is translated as CASMALTNQPQHF. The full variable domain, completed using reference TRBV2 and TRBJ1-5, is EPEVTQTPSHQVTQMGQEVILRCVPISNHLYFYWYRQILGQKVEFLVSFYNNEISEKSEIFDDQFSVERPDGSNFTLKIRSTKLEDSAMYFCASMALTNQPQHFGDGTRLSIL.

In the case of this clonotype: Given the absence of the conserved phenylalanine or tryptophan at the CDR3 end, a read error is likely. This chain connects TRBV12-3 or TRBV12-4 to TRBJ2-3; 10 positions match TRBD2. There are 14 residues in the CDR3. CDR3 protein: CASSDQREGDTQYS. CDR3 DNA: TGTGCCAGCAGTGATCAGCGGGAGGGAGATACACAGTATTCT.

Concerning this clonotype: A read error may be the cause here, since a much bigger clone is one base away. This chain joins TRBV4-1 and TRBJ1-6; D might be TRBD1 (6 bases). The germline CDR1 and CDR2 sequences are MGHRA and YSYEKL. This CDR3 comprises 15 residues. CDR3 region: CASSRRDNYNPPLHF. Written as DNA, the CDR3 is TGCGCCAGCAGCCGACGGGACAACTATAATCCACCCCTCCACTTT.

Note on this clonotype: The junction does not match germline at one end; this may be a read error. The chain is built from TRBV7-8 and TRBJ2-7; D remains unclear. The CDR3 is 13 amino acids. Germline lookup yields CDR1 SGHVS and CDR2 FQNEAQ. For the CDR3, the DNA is TGTGCCAGCAGGTTAGATTTGGCTGACGAGCAGTACTTC. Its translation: CASRLDLADEQYF. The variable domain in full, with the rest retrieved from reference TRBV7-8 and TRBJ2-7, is GAGVSQSPRYKVAKRGQDVALRCDPISGHVSLFWYQQALGQGPEFLTYFQNEAQLDKSGLPSDRFFAERPEGSVSTLKIQRTQQEDSAVYLCASRLDLADEQYFGPGTRLTVT.

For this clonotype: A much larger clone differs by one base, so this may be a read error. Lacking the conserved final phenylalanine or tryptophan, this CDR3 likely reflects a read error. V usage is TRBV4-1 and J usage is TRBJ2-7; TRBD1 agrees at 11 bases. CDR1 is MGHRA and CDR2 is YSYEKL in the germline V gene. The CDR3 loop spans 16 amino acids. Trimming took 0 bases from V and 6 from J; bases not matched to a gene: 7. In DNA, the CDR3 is TGCGCCAGCAGCCAAGAAAGTGGACAGGGGGCGGGCGAGCAGTACTCC. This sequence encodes CASSQESGQGAGEQYS.

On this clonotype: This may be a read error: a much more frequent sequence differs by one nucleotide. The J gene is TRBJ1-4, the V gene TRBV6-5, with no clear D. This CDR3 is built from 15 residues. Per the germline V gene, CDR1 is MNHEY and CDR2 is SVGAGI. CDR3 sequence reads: CASCYDFPAPEKLFF. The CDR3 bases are TGTGCCAGCTGTTACGACTTCCCCGCGCCGGAAAAACTGTTTTTT.

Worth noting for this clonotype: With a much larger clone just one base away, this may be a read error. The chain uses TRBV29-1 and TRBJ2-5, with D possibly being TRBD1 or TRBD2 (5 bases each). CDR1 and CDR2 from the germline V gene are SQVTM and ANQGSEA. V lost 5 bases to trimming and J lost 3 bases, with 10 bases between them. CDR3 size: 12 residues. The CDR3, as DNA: TGCAGCGTTCACCAGGGAGAAGAGACCCAGTACTTC. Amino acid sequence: CSVHQGEETQYF.

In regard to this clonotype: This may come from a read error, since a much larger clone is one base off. The CDR3 DNA is TGTGCCAGCAGCTCAGACAGGGTTTACTATGGCCACACCTTC. This codes for CASSSDRVYYGHTF. The chain has TRBV5-5 and TRBJ1-2; 7 nucleotides align to TRBD1. Germline V gives CDR1 SGHKS, CDR2 YYEKEE (reference sequence). The CDR3 is 14 amino acids.

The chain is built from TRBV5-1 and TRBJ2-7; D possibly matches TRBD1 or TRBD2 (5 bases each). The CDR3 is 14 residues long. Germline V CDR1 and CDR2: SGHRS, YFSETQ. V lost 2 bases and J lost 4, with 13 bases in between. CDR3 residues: CASSFTGTAYEQYF. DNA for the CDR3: TGCGCCAGCAGCTTTACCGGGACGGCTTACGAGCAGTACTTC.

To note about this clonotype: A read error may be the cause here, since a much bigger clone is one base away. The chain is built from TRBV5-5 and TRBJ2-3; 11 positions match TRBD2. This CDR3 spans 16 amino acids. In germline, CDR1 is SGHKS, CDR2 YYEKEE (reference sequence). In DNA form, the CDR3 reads TGTGCCAGCAGCTTGGAATTAGCGGGAGGGAGAGATACGAAGTATTTT. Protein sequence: CASSLELAGGRDTKYF.

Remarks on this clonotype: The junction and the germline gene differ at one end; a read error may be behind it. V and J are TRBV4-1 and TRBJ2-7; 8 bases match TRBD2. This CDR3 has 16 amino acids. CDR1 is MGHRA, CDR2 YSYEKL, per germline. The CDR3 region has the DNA TGCGCCAGCAGCCAAGGGTTGACTAGCGAGACCCACGAGCAGCACTTC. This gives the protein CASSQGLTSETHEQHF.

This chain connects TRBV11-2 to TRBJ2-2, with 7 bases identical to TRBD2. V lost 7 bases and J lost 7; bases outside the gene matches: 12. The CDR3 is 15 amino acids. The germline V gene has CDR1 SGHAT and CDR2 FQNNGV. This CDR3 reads CASNPLRLAYGELFF. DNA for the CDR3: TGTGCCAGCAACCCCCTCAGACTAGCTTACGGGGAGCTGTTTTTT.

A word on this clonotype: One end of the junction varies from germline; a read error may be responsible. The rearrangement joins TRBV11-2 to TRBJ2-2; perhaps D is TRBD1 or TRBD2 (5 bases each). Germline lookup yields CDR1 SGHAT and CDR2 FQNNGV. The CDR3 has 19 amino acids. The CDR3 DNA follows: TGTACCAGCAGCTTTTATGGGGCGGGTGGGGAGCGCAACACCGGGGAGCTGTTTTTT. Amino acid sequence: CTSSFYGAGGERNTGELFF.

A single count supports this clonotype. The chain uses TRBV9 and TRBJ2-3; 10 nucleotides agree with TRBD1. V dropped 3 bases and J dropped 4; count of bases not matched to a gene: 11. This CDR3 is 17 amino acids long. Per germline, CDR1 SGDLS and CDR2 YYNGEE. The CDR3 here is CASSDSRDRGPSDTQYF. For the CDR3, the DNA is TGTGCCAGCAGCGATTCGCGGGACAGGGGTCCCTCAGATACGCAGTATTTT.

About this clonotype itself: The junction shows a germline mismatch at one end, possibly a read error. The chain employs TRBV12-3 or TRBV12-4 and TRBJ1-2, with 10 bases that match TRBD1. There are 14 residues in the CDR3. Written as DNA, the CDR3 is TGCGCCAGCAGCCCGACAGGGGGCGGCTATGACTACACCTTC. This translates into CASSPTGGGYDYTF.

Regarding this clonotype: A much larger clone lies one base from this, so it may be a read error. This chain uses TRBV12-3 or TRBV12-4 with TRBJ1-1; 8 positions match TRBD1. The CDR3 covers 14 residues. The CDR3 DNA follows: TGTGCCAGCTATGGGACAGGAGGGTACACTGAAGGTTTCTTT. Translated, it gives CASYGTGGYTEGFF.

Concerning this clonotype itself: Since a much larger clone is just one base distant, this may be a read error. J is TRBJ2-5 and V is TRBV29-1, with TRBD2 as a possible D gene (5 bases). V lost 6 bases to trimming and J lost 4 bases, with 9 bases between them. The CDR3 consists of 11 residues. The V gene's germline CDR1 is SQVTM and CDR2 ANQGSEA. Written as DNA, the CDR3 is TGCAGCGTACTAGAGCGAGAGACCCAGTACTTC. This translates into CSVLERETQYF.